This T cell receptor beta chain was obtained from a study of human T cells and chemical hapten exposure. Overall study results and limits: Unchanged with DPC sensitization were TCRs above 1 in 1000 frequency.

The sample's time point: patch test 3, about 24 weeks after DPC sensitization. The treatment is: therapeutic diphenylcyclopropenone sensitization with weekly scalp DPC. At every patch-test visit, blood was drawn before the patch test was applied. Total RNA was isolated from unfractionated whole blood. One entry per CDR3 protein results from TCRdb running MiXCR on the RACE reads. There are about 200,000 distinct CDR3 sequences in the sample; around 25% occur only once, and approximately 2.3% lies in the top ten. Turning to this clonotype: The antigen is not known.

The CDR3 totals 11 residues. Germline V CDR1 and CDR2: SNHLY, FYNNEI. V gave up 5 bases and J gave up 11 bases, with 10 bases separating them. The material sequenced was whole blood, taken in connection with sensitization to the hapten diphenylcyclopropenone (DPC). This receptor was taken from a woman aged 40 to 49 with alopecia areata. Some clones in this sample may be carry-over from other donors' samples. The gene calls are TRBV2 and TRBJ2-1; D is unclear. The CDR3 is CASSRLEKQFF. CDR3 DNA: TGTGCCAGCAGTCGTCTAGAGAAGCAGTTCTTC.